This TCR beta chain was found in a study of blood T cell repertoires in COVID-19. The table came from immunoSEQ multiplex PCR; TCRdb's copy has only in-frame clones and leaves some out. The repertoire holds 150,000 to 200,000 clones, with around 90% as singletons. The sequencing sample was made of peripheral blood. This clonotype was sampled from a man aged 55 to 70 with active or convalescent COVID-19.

CDR3 DNA sequence: TGCGCCAGTCGGACTAGCGGGGGAGTCTACAATGAGCAGTTCTTC. Protein product: CASRTSGGVYNEQFF. J is TRBJ2-1 and V is TRBV5-1; TRBD2 matches at 13 bases. The germline CDR1 and CDR2 sequences are SGHRS and YFSETQ. The V segment lost 8 bases and the J segment 3 bases; nucleotides outside the gene matches: 5. The CDR3 totals 15 residues.